A selection of T cell receptor beta chains follows, all from one sample in a study of CD8 T cells in Susac syndrome. TCRdb used MiXCR to reprocess the immunoSEQ multiplex PCR reads, holding one entry per CDR3 protein. The sample includes hundreds of thousands of distinct CDR3 sequences, 95% of them seen just once. The sample comprised CD4+ T cells from PBMCs. Every receptor here comes from a human donor with multiple sclerosis. CDR3s include the opening cysteine and the closing phenylalanine or tryptophan. D genes are given only for firm matches. Size tells how often a clone was seen (once, few, many) or the class of an expanded clone, and some rows leave it out.

TRBV7-2	TRBD2	TRBJ2-1	.	TGTGCCAGCAGCGCAGGAGGTTGGGAGGGGAATGAGGAGCAGTTCTTC	CASSAGGWEGNEEQFF
TRBV9	TRBD1	TRBJ1-2	.	TGTGCCAGCAGCGTAGCTACAGGGGGCGGCTCCGGCTACACCTTC	CASSVATGGGSGYTF
TRBV20-1	TRBD1	TRBJ2-3	.	TGCAGTGCCAGCAGGACAGGGTCGTCAGATACGCAGTATTTT	CSASRTGSSDTQYF
TRBV5-1	TRBD2	TRBJ2-3	.	TGCGCCAGCAGGGTAGGACTAGCGGGGACAGATACGCAGTATTTT	CASRVGLAGTDTQYF
TRBV9	TRBD1	TRBJ1-1	.	TGTGCCAGCAGCGTAGTTGAGGGGGCCTCTGAAGCTTTCTTT	CASSVVEGASEAFF
TRBV7-2	TRBD2	TRBJ2-3	.	TGTGCCAGCAGCTCGAGGACTAGCGCCCGCACAGATACGCAGTATTTT	CASSSRTSARTDTQYF
TRBV6-5	.	TRBJ2-5	.	TGTGCCAGCACCCGGGACGGAACCCGGGAGACCCAGTACTTC	CASTRDGTRETQYF
TRBV11-2	.	TRBJ2-1	.	TGTGCCAGCAGCTCCTCGGTGGGGCCCGGGGAGCAGTTCTTC	CASSSSVGPGEQFF
TRBV5-1	TRBD1	TRBJ2-7	.	TGCGCCAGCAGCTGGGACAGCATCTCCTACGAGCAGTACTTC	CASSWDSISYEQYF
TRBV3-1	.	TRBJ2-7	once	TGTGCCAGCAGCCAAGCCGGCCAGGGAGGCTACGAGCAGTACTTC	CASSQAGQGGYEQYF
TRBV3-1	.	TRBJ2-5	.	TGTGCCAGCAGCTTTCGTCAGGGGTACCAAGAGACCCAGTACTTC	CASSFRQGYQETQYF
TRBV18	.	TRBJ1-6	.	TGTGCCAGCTCAGCGGGGGAGAATTCACCCCTCCACTTT	CASSAGENSPLHF
TRBV12-3/TRBV12-4	.	TRBJ2-1	.	TGTGCCAGCAGTATTCGGAGGGGTCTGTTCTTC	CASSIRRGLFF
TRBV29-1	.	TRBJ1-2	once	TGCAGCGTTGAGGGTGGCCATCCCAACTATGGCTACACCTTC	CSVEGGHPNYGYTF
TRBV6-1	.	TRBJ2-7	.	TGTGCCAGCAGTGAGGGGGGGACACCTGTCTACGAGCAGTACTTC	CASSEGGTPVYEQYF
TRBV29-1	TRBD1	TRBJ1-2	.	TGCAGCGTAGACAGGGCCGGAGGCTATGGCTACACCTTC	CSVDRAGGYGYTF
TRBV6-5	.	TRBJ2-7	.	TGTGCCAGCAGGATCTCCGGGACGGCAGCCTACGAGCAGTACTTC	CASRISGTAAYEQYF
TRBV23-1	TRBD1	TRBJ1-5	.	TGCGCCAGCAGTCATGGACAGGGGCCGCTGACCCAGCATTTT	CASSHGQGPLTQHF
TRBV30	.	TRBJ1-1	.	TGTGCCTGGAGTAGCGTGGGTGAAGCTTTCTTT	CAWSSVGEAFF
TRBV2	.	TRBJ1-1	.	TGTGCCAGCAGGGGAGCTATGAACACTGAAGCTTTCTTT	CASRGAMNTEAFF
TRBV18	.	TRBJ1-5	.	TGTGCCAGCTCACCCTCAGGAGTGGGGATAAATCAGCCCCAGCATTTT	CASSPSGVGINQPQHF
TRBV5-1	.	TRBJ2-1	.	TGCGCCAGCAGCTTGCCTACAGGTAACTACAATGAGCAGTTCTTC	CASSLPTGNYNEQFF
TRBV15	TRBD1	TRBJ1-2	.	TGTGCCACCAGCAAGGACAGGAACTACGGCTACACCTTC	CATSKDRNYGYTF
TRBV13	TRBD1	TRBJ2-6	.	TGTGCCAGCAGCCGCCGGACAGGGGGCGTATCTGGGGCCAACGTCCTGACTTTC	CASSRRTGGVSGANVLTF
TRBV20-1	TRBD2	TRBJ2-7	once	TGCAGTGCTCCCGGGACTAGCGGCTACGAGCAGTACTTC	CSAPGTSGYEQYF
TRBV29-1	.	TRBJ1-1	.	TGCAGCGGGATGAAAGGGGGGCACACTGAAGCTTTCTTT	CSGMKGGHTEAFF
TRBV20-1	.	TRBJ1-1	.	TGCAGTGCTAGTGGGCAGCGGCCCACTGAAGCTTTCTTT	CSASGQRPTEAFF
TRBV14	.	TRBJ1-1	.	TGTGCCAGCAGCCAAACGACAGGCACTGAAGCTTTCTTT	CASSQTTGTEAFF
TRBV29-1	TRBD1	TRBJ2-7	.	TGCAGCGGTCGGGACAGCTACTACGAGCAGTACTTC	CSGRDSYYEQYF
TRBV27	TRBD1	TRBJ2-7	.	TGTGCCAGCAGTTTAGACCCGACAGGGACCTACGAGCAGTACTTC	CASSLDPTGTYEQYF
TRBV6-4	.	TRBJ2-1	.	TGTGCCAGCAGCCTCTATGCGCAGGGCTACAATGAGCAGTTCTTC	CASSLYAQGYNEQFF
TRBV3-1	.	TRBJ1-2	.	TGTGCCAGCAGCAAACAGGAAACTAACTATGGCTACACCTTC	CASSKQETNYGYTF
TRBV2	.	TRBJ2-5	.	TGTGCTACTACTAGTGCCAACCAAGAGACCCAGTACTTC	CATTSANQETQYF
TRBV27	.	TRBJ2-7	.	TGTGCCACTAAACGGAGGGACTTATTCTACGAGCAGTACTTC	CATKRRDLFYEQYF